This T cell receptor (beta chain) was retrieved from a study of blood T cell repertoires in COVID-19. In the original processing: The assay estimated nucleated cells by amplifying reference gene primers. Assay used: immunoSEQ multiplex PCR; TCRdb lists only in-frame clones, some missing. V, J and clone size reflect that table, while D and trimming were determined from the DNA. The table records approximately 59,000 clones, roughly 77% of them present only once. CDR3 length: 15 amino acids. Germline V gene data show CDR1 as SEHNR and CDR2 as FQNEAQ (reference sequence). The V end lost 7 bases, the J end lost 0 bases, and 13 bases lay between the germline ends.

The clonotype originates from an elderly man with acute or convalescent COVID-19. The chain combines TRBV7-9 with TRBJ2-1; D is unresolved. Sequenced material: peripheral blood. CDR3 DNA: TGTGCCAGCACCCAGCTGTCTAGCTCCTACAATGAGCAGTTCTTC. Translated: CASTQLSSSYNEQFF.